Sequencing of this T cell receptor (beta chain) was carried out in a study of identical twins. Study-level results: Invariant T cells like MAIT and iNKT could partly confound the zero-insertion analyses.

In the case of this clonotype: No antigen is known for it.

Template switching added a universal primer binding site, and final cDNA carried unique molecular identifiers. From the 5' RACE reads, TCRdb called clonotypes with MiXCR, one entry per CDR3 protein. The sample records about 470,000 distinct CDR3 sequences, roughly a quarter being singletons. This CDR3 has 15 amino acids. Germline V gene data show CDR1 as SGHTA and CDR2 as FQGNSA. The junction had 7 bases not matched to a gene; V was cut back by 5 bases and J by 7 bases. These same records also appear under a second study, on T cells expressing NK-cell markers. That report adds: It was sorted CD3+CD56-NKG2C+, CD3+CD56+NKG2C- and CD3+CD56+NKG2C+ T cells that provided the TCR beta repertoires. Just one sequenced donor of eight was HCMV-seronegative, while seven were seropositive.

This receptor was identified in a woman younger than 30 in good health. V usage is TRBV7-2 and J usage is TRBJ2-1; 11 bases match TRBD2. The sequenced sample was CD4+ T cells sorted from blood. CDR3 DNA: TGTGCCAGCAGCGTATCGGGACTAGCGGCAAATGAGCAGTTCTTC. This sequence encodes CASSVSGLAANEQFF.